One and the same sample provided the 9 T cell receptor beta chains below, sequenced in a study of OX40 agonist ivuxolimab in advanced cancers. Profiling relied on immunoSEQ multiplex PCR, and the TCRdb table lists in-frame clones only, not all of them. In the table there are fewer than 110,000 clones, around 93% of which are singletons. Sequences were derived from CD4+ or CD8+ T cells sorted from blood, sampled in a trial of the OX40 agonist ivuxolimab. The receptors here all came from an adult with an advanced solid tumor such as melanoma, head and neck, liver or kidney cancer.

CDR3 sequence reads: CASNGGSSYEQYF. The CDR3 region has the DNA TGTGCCAGCAATGGCGGGAGCTCCTACGAGCAGTACTTC. The chain employs TRBV28 and TRBJ2-7; 7 positions agree with TRBD2. The V gene end was trimmed by 7 bases and the J gene end by 0 bases; junction bases not matched to a gene: 3. Germline loops: CDR1 MDHEN, CDR2 SYDVKM. CDR3 length: 13 amino acids. The full variable domain, its missing parts supplied by reference TRBV28 and TRBJ2-7, is DVKVTQSSRYLVKRTGEKVFLECVQDMDHENMFWYRQDPGLGLRLIYFSYDVKMKEKGDIPEGYSVSREKKERFSLILESASTNQTSMYLCASNGGSSYEQYFGPGTRLTVT.

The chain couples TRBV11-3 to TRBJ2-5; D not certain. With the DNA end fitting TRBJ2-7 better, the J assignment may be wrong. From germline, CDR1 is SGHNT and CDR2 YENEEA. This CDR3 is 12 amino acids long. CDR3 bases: TGTGCCAGCAGCTTAGGGGGTGGCGAGCAGTACTTC. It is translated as CASSLGGGEQYF.

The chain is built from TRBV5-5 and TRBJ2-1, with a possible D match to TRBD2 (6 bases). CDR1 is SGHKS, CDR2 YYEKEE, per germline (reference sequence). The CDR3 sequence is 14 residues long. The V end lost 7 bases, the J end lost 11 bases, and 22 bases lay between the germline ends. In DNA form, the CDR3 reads TGTGCCAGCGAACCGATGCGGGACTCACAAAAGCAGTTCTTC. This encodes CASEPMRDSQKQFF.

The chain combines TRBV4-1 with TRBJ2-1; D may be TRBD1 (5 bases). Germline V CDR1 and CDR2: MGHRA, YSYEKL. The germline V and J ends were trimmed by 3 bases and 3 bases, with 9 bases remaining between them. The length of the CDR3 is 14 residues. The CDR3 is CASSQTQVYNEQFF. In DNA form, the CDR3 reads TGCGCCAGCAGCCAGACACAGGTCTACAATGAGCAGTTCTTC.

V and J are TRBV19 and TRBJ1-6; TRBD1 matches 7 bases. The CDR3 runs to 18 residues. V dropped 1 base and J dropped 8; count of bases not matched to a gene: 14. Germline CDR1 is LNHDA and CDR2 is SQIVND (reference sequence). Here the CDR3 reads CASSIALDRFRQDSPLHF. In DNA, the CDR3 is TGTGCCAGTAGTATAGCCTTGGACAGGTTCCGCCAAGATTCACCCCTCCACTTT.

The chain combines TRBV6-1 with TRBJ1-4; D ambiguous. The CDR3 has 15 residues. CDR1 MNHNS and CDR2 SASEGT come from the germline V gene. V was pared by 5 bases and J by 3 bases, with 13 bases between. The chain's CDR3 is CASSRQVTPNEKLFF. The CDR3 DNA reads TGTGCCAGCAGTCGCCAGGTTACCCCTAATGAAAAACTGTTTTTT.

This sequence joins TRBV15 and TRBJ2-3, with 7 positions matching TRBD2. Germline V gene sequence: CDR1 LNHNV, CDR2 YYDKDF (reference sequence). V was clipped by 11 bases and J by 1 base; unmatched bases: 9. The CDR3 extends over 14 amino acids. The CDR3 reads CAASRLAGTDTQYF. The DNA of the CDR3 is TGTGCCGCCTCCCGGCTAGCGGGCACAGATACGCAGTATTTT.

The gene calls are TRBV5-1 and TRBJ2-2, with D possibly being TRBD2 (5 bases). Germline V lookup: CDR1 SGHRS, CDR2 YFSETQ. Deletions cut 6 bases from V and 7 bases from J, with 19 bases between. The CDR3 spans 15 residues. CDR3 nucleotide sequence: TGCGCCAGCAAGGTGGCTAGCATTGTTAACGGGGAGCTGTTTTTT. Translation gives CASKVASIVNGELFF.

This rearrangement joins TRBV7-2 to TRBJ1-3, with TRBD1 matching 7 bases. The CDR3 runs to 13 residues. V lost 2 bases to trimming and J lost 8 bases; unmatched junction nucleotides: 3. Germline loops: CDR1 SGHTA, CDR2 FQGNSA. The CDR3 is CASSLQGGDTIYF. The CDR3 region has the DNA TGTGCCAGCAGCTTACAAGGGGGCGACACCATATATTTT. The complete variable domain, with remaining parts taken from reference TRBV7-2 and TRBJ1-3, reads GAGVSQSPSNKVTEKGKDVELRCDPISGHTALYWYRQSLGQGLEFLIYFQGNSAPDKSGLPSDRFSAERTGGSVSTLTIQRTQQEDSAVYLCASSLQGGDTIYFGEGSWLTVV.